The source of this TCR beta chain is a study of shared clonotypes between healthy human individuals. Study overall: Plates per donor: three CD4 naive, three CD4 memory, two CD8 naive, one CD8 memory.

CD8 memory merged CD45RO+ cells and CCR7-negative CD45RA+ TemRA cells into one population. Trimming left V 2 bases short and J 3 bases short, with 11 bases between. The CDR3 totals 14 residues. CDR1 is MNHEY and CDR2 is SMNVEV in the germline V gene (reference sequence). Comment on this clone: The same CDR3 also results from other DNA sequences found in this sample.

Sequencing used immunoSEQ multiplex PCR; TCRdb keeps in-frame clones, though not all of them. This table holds 650,000 to 700,000 clones, less than 95% found once. The chain carries TRBV27 and TRBJ2-7, with a weak D call TRBD1 (6 bases). Source material: memory CD8+ T cells from PBMCs. Stated subset: CD45RO+ cells pooled with CCR7-negative TemRA cells. The receptor's source is a man between 18 and 35 years old in good health. Some clones in this sample may be carry-over from other donors' samples. In nucleotides, the CDR3 is TGTGCCAGCAGTTTAATTCCAGGGGTCTACGAGCAGTACTTC. It encodes CASSLIPGVYEQYF.